The following is a T cell receptor beta chain sequence with its context. V lost 0 bases and J lost 7, with 9 bases in between. The length of the CDR3 is 13 residues. The germline V gene encodes CDR1 KGHSH and CDR2 LQKENI. Authors' processing steps: Counts of nucleated cells, estimated from reference gene primer amplification, were obtained. The repertoire was sequenced with immunoSEQ multiplex PCR; TCRdb's copy has only in-frame clones and lacks some. The V and J calls and the clone size are those of that table, but D and trimming were determined from the DNA. Found here are roughly 130,000 clones, around three quarters of them singletons; the top ten hold more than 15%. This sample was taken from a study of blood T cell repertoires in COVID-19. Turning to the study itself: COVID-19 samples collected from the United States, Italy and Spain covered acute and convalescent phases.

The clonotype was recovered from a man in his sixties with active or convalescent COVID-19. The V gene is TRBV18, the J gene TRBJ1-1, with D possibly matching TRBD1 (6 bases). Sequencing used peripheral blood. CDR3 DNA sequence: TGTGCCAGCTCACCACCGGTCAGGGGTGAAGCTTTCTTT. Translated, it gives CASSPPVRGEAFF.